A selection of T cell receptor beta chains follows, all from one sample in a study of T cells after yellow fever vaccination. Each CDR3 protein is one row after TCRdb ran MiXCR on the 5' RACE reads. The sample lists over 110,000 distinct CDR3 sequences; over 7% were seen once. This specimen consisted of CD4+ T cells sorted from PBMCs, obtained 5 days after the yellow fever booster vaccination. The receptor set was obtained from a man aged 25-45 years who received the YFV17D yellow fever vaccine. Both conserved end residues are part of each CDR3. A D gene is named only where the DNA matches it firmly. Expanded clones are given a class, and other clones once, few, many or no size at all.

J gene,clone size,V gene,D gene,CDR3 DNA,CDR3 protein
TRBJ2-1,.,TRBV7-9,.,TGTGCCAGCAGCTATTCGACGTCCTACAATGAGCAGTTCTTC,CASSYSTSYNEQFF
TRBJ1-3,many,TRBV7-6,.,TGTGCCAGCAGCTCGTTGACACCCTCTGGAAAGAGCATATATTTT,CASSSLTPSGKSIYF
TRBJ2-1,many,TRBV7-6,TRBD2,TGTGCCAGCAGCGCAGGACTAGTGGCTGAGCAGTTCTTC,CASSAGLVAEQFF
TRBJ2-7,many,TRBV29-1,.,TGCAGCGTATCGACAGGTTTTGAGCAGTACTTC,CSVSTGFEQYF
TRBJ2-2,many,TRBV5-1,TRBD2,TGCGCCAGCAGCCGTATGAGTCGAGGGGTAGCGGGAGTTTCCGGGGAGCTGTTTTTT,CASSRMSRGVAGVSGELFF
TRBJ2-7,many,TRBV6-2/TRBV6-3,TRBD1,TGTGCCAGCAGTTACCCGACACCAGGGGGAGAGCAGTACTTC,CASSYPTPGGEQYF
TRBJ2-3,many,TRBV12-3/TRBV12-4,TRBD2,TGTGCCAGCAGTTTCGGGGTAGCGGGAGGGCCGGGCACAGATACGCAGTATTTT,CASSFGVAGGPGTDTQYF
TRBJ2-3,.,TRBV20-1,TRBD2,TGCAGTGCAAATCTAGCGGGAGGGATACCTAGCGGGACAGATACGCAGTATTTT,CSANLAGGIPSGTDTQYF
TRBJ2-2,many,TRBV5-1,.,TGCGCCAGCAGCCAAGGGTCCTCGAACACCGGGGAGCTGTTTTTT,CASSQGSSNTGELFF
TRBJ2-7,many,TRBV10-3,TRBD1,TGTGCCATCAGGCCGGGACAGCGCTCCTACGAGCAGTACTTC,CAIRPGQRSYEQYF
TRBJ2-1,many,TRBV7-8,TRBD2,TGTGCCAGCAGCGATAGCGGGAGGGCCTTTGCGCAGTTCTTC,CASSDSGRAFAQFF
TRBJ2-1,few,TRBV5-6,.,TGTGCCAGCAGCTTGCCCGGGACTTGGAATGAGCAGTTCTTC,CASSLPGTWNEQFF